Listed below are T cell receptor beta chains from one sample, sequenced in a study of shared clonotypes between healthy human individuals. Data came from immunoSEQ multiplex PCR; TCRdb stores just in-frame clones and leaves some out. The sample consists of approximately 2.5 million clones, over 85% of them appearing once. Specimen: naive CD4+ T cells from PBMCs. The receptors here all came from a man aged 18-30 years in good health. Some clones in this sample may be carry-over from other donors' samples. The CDR3 runs from the conserved cysteine through the conserved F or W. The order of the fields is J gene, V gene, CDR3 length, clone size, CDR3 protein. Clone size appears in some rows only: once, few, many, or a class for an expanded clone.

j_call: TRBJ2-7; v_call: TRBV28; cdr3_length: 15; clone_size: NA; cdr3_aa: CASSLFRTGDYEQYF
j_call: TRBJ1-2; v_call: TRBV4-2; cdr3_length: 14; clone_size: NA; cdr3_aa: CASSQGGSSYGYTF
j_call: TRBJ2-1; v_call: TRBV7-2; cdr3_length: 16; clone_size: NA; cdr3_aa: CASSPEGLAGVHEQFF
j_call: TRBJ2-1; v_call: TRBV7-6; cdr3_length: 15; clone_size: NA; cdr3_aa: CASSVLAGSYNEQFF
j_call: TRBJ2-1; v_call: TRBV6-1; cdr3_length: 14; clone_size: NA; cdr3_aa: CASSRPSSYNEQFF
j_call: TRBJ2-7; v_call: TRBV28; cdr3_length: 12; clone_size: NA; cdr3_aa: CASSDRVWEQYF
j_call: TRBJ1-4; v_call: TRBV4-3; cdr3_length: 15; clone_size: NA; cdr3_aa: CASSQEAGAHEKLFF
j_call: TRBJ1-4; v_call: TRBV19; cdr3_length: 19; clone_size: NA; cdr3_aa: CASSIDRTGAAATNEKLFF
j_call: TRBJ1-5; v_call: TRBV5-5; cdr3_length: 16; clone_size: NA; cdr3_aa: CASSPGPASSNQPQHF
j_call: TRBJ1-4; v_call: TRBV9; cdr3_length: 14; clone_size: once; cdr3_aa: CASSVGPLNEKLFF
j_call: TRBJ1-1; v_call: TRBV6-5; cdr3_length: 14; clone_size: NA; cdr3_aa: CASSYSHFRPEAFF
j_call: TRBJ1-5; v_call: TRBV4-1; cdr3_length: 15; clone_size: NA; cdr3_aa: CASRPQGGDHQPQHF
j_call: TRBJ2-7; v_call: TRBV20-1; cdr3_length: 10; clone_size: NA; cdr3_aa: CSAMSPEQYF
j_call: TRBJ1-2; v_call: TRBV2; cdr3_length: 12; clone_size: once; cdr3_aa: CASRATDYRYTF
j_call: TRBJ2-3; v_call: TRBV4-1; cdr3_length: 18; clone_size: NA; cdr3_aa: CASSQSTSGNSYTDTQYF
j_call: TRBJ1-5; v_call: TRBV18; cdr3_length: 15; clone_size: NA; cdr3_aa: CASSPAGGIDQPQHF
j_call: TRBJ2-1; v_call: TRBV20-1; cdr3_length: 11; clone_size: once; cdr3_aa: CSAREGRAQFF
j_call: TRBJ1-1; v_call: TRBV4-2; cdr3_length: 13; clone_size: NA; cdr3_aa: CASSQGRNTEAFF
j_call: TRBJ2-6; v_call: TRBV19; cdr3_length: 17; clone_size: NA; cdr3_aa: CASSISRRSSGANVLTF
j_call: TRBJ1-1; v_call: TRBV6-1; cdr3_length: 14; clone_size: few; cdr3_aa: CASSSGTGSFVAFF
j_call: TRBJ2-4; v_call: TRBV25-1; cdr3_length: 14; clone_size: NA; cdr3_aa: CASSEWRGIDIQYF
j_call: TRBJ1-1; v_call: TRBV18; cdr3_length: 16; clone_size: NA; cdr3_aa: CASSPIVGSLNTEAFF
j_call: TRBJ2-1; v_call: TRBV30; cdr3_length: 13; clone_size: NA; cdr3_aa: CAWSGVASTEQFF
j_call: TRBJ2-1; v_call: TRBV5-1; cdr3_length: 19; clone_size: NA; cdr3_aa: CASNPGGQGLAGRLGEQFF
j_call: TRBJ2-5; v_call: TRBV15; cdr3_length: 14; clone_size: once; cdr3_aa: CATSRGLGRETQYF
j_call: TRBJ2-5; v_call: TRBV5-1; cdr3_length: 14; clone_size: NA; cdr3_aa: CASSSPGGAETQYF
j_call: TRBJ2-7; v_call: TRBV7-8; cdr3_length: 14; clone_size: NA; cdr3_aa: CASSLRAGVYEQYF